This T cell receptor beta chain comes out of a study of T-cell reconstitution after alpha-beta-depleted transplantation in children. Unique molecular identifiers were incorporated into the prepared TCRbeta library. TCRdb reprocessed the PCR reads with MiXCR, giving one entry per CDR3 protein. Among about 250,000 distinct CDR3 sequences listed, roughly a quarter were seen once. In germline, CDR1 is SGHDT, CDR2 YYEEEE. Trimming cost V 4 bases and J 3 bases, with 23 bases left between them. The CDR3 spans 18 residues. This chain joins TRBV5-6 and TRBJ2-1, with D possibly being TRBD1 or TRBD2 (5 bases each). The receptor comes from a female patient between 2 and 15 years old who had a stem cell transplant for congenital amegakaryocytic thrombocytopenia, so the T cells may come from the graft donor. The sequenced sample was PBMCs, mostly from graft donor cells, obtained 360 days after TCRalphabeta/CD19-depleted stem cell transplant. CDR3 DNA: TGTGCCAGCAGCATCAGGGTTGGGACCGGGACGGACTACAATGAGCAGTTCTTC. It translates to CASSIRVGTGTDYNEQFF.